The rows below give T cell receptor beta chains drawn from one sample of a study of T cell responses to AZD1222 COVID-19 vaccine. Here immunoSEQ multiplex PCR was the method, and the copy in TCRdb shows in-frame clones only, minus some. This sample has 100,000 to 150,000 clones, with around 94% found just once. This sample comprised peripheral blood, obtained on day 0 of AZD1222 vaccination. The receptors here all came from an adult in good health. CDR3s include the opening cysteine and the closing phenylalanine or tryptophan. The D gene is left open where the match is weak. Clone size is given for some rows only: seen once, a few or many times, or a class if the clone is expanded.

NA,TRBJ1-6,NA,TRBV2,TGTGCCAGCACAGGGAGTAATAATTCACCCCTCCACTTT,CASTGSNNSPLHF
NA,TRBJ1-5,NA,TRBV2,TGTGCCAGCCGGGGGAGTACACCTCAGCCCCAGCATTTT,CASRGSTPQPQHF
NA,TRBJ1-5,NA,TRBV5-6,TGTGCCAGCAGCTTGAGGGGGACTATTATCCATCAGCCCCAGCATTTT,CASSLRGTIIHQPQHF
NA,TRBJ2-6,NA,TRBV28,TGTGCCAGCAGTCTGGGAGGCTCTGGGGCCAACGTCCTGACTTTC,CASSLGGSGANVLTF
NA,TRBJ1-2,NA,TRBV29-1,TGCAGCGTTTTCCCAGTCGACACCTATGGCTACACCTTC,CSVFPVDTYGYTF
TRBD2,TRBJ2-1,NA,TRBV7-9,TGTGCCAGCAGCAAGCCGGGACTAGCGGGAGTAGATGAGCAGTTCTTC,CASSKPGLAGVDEQFF
TRBD1,TRBJ1-1,NA,TRBV28,TGTGCCAGCAGTTTCCCCTCGGGACAGGGCTACACTGAAGCTTTCTTT,CASSFPSGQGYTEAFF
NA,TRBJ2-7,few,TRBV30,TGTGCCTGGAGTACTGGACAAAACTACGAGCAGTACTTC,CAWSTGQNYEQYF
TRBD1,TRBJ1-3,NA,TRBV15,TGTGCCACCAGCGGCCAGGACAGGTCAGGAAACACCATATATTTT,CATSGQDRSGNTIYF
NA,TRBJ2-2,NA,TRBV14,TGTGCCAGCAGCGCTCGGACGGCACGCACCGGGGAGCTGTTTTTT,CASSARTARTGELFF
NA,TRBJ2-1,NA,TRBV29-1,TGCAGCGCCGGGGGGCATGAGCAGTTCTTC,CSAGGHEQFF
NA,TRBJ1-1,NA,TRBV30,TGTGCCTGGACGAACACTGAAGCTTTCTTT,CAWTNTEAFF
NA,TRBJ1-1,NA,TRBV11-3,TGTGCCAGCGAGAGAGCTTTCTTT,CASERAFF
TRBD2,TRBJ2-1,NA,TRBV28,TGTGCCAGCAGTTTATCCCGGCTAGCGGGAGGGCCCTCCCGCAATGAGCAGTTCTTC,CASSLSRLAGGPSRNEQFF
NA,TRBJ2-1,NA,TRBV19,TGTGCCAGTAGTATCTCTATAGCGGACTCCTACAATGAGCAGTTCTTC,CASSISIADSYNEQFF
TRBD1,TRBJ1-2,NA,TRBV6-5,TGTGCCAGCAGTCGGGACAGGGGGCTTGGTGGCTACACCTTC,CASSRDRGLGGYTF